The clone carrying this T cell receptor (beta chain) was seen only a few times. The antigen is not known. Germline assignment: CDR1 DFQATT and CDR2 SNEGSKA (reference sequence). V lost 6 bases and J lost 3, with 12 bases in between. CDR3 length: 13 amino acids. Time point meaning: patch test 1, 2 weeks after DPC sensitization. Treatment indicated: therapeutic diphenylcyclopropenone sensitization with weekly scalp DPC. For the library, individual cDNA molecules each received unique molecular identifiers. TCRdb passed the RACE reads through MiXCR, listing each CDR3 protein once. The repertoire has 180,000 or so distinct CDR3 sequences, approximately 20% of them found once; the top ten carry about 6.7%. The sample belongs to a study of human T cells and chemical hapten exposure. Whole-study results and caveats: DPC sensitization did not alter TCRs above 1 in 1000 frequency.

The material was whole blood, obtained in connection with sensitization to the hapten diphenylcyclopropenone (DPC). This clonotype originated in a woman in her forties or fifties with alopecia areata. Some clones in this sample may be carry-over from other donors' samples. This sequence joins TRBV20-1 and TRBJ2-1; D perhaps matches TRBD1 (6 bases). Here the CDR3 reads CSADKTGYNEQFF. The DNA of the CDR3 is TGCAGTGCAGATAAGACAGGCTACAATGAGCAGTTCTTC.